Listed below are T cell receptor beta chains from one sample, sequenced in a study of Ad26.COV2.S vaccination and SARS-CoV-2 variants. Profiling relied on immunoSEQ multiplex PCR, and the TCRdb table lists in-frame clones only, not all of them. The repertoire includes about 390,000 clones, 92% of them detected once, and 1.5% to 2% sits in the top ten. Specimen: peripheral blood, collected in a trial of Ad26.COV2.S vaccine versus placebo. Receptor source: a person between 18 and 65 years old who received the Ad26.COV2.S COVID-19 vaccine or a placebo. CDR3s include the opening cysteine and the closing phenylalanine or tryptophan. D genes are given only for firm matches. A row's size may be missing; if present it is once, few, many or a size class.

TRBD1	.	TRBV19	TRBJ2-3	TGTGCCAGTAGTAACCGGGGGGACAGGGGAACAGATACGCAGTATTTT	CASSNRGDRGTDTQYF
.	.	TRBV9	TRBJ2-3	TGTGCCAGCCCCCGAAGGAGGTGGGGGGGCTCCGATACGCAGTATTTT	CASPRRRWGGSDTQYF
.	.	TRBV28	TRBJ1-6	TGTGCCAGCAGTTCACCGGATGACCGTTTCTATAATTCACCCCTCCACTTT	CASSSPDDRFYNSPLHF
TRBD2	.	TRBV29-1	TRBJ2-5	TGCAGCGCTCGGGGACTAGCGGGGGAGGAGACCCAGTACTTC	CSARGLAGEETQYF
.	.	TRBV10-1	TRBJ2-4	TGCGCCAGCAGTGAGGGGTCACAGATACTGTACATTCAGTACTTC	CASSEGSQILYIQYF
.	.	TRBV27	TRBJ1-5	TGTGCCAGCAGTTTTGGGCCTTATAGCAATCAGCCCCAGCATTTT	CASSFGPYSNQPQHF
TRBD1	.	TRBV5-1	TRBJ1-3	TGCGCCAGCAGCGGGACAGGTGACACTGGAAACACCATATATTTT	CASSGTGDTGNTIYF
.	.	TRBV18	TRBJ1-5	TGTGCCAGCTCACCATCGGGGCAGGGGCGAAAAACTCAGCCCCAGCATTTT	CASSPSGQGRKTQPQHF
.	.	TRBV19	TRBJ2-7	TGTGCCAGTAGTCCCCCGAGCTCCTACGAGCAGTACTTC	CASSPPSSYEQYF
TRBD1	.	TRBV13	TRBJ2-2	TGTGCCAGCAGCTCCGGACAGGGGGCGAGGGCCGGGGAGCTGTTTTTT	CASSSGQGARAGELFF
TRBD2	.	TRBV7-9	TRBJ2-3	TGTGCCAGCAGCCCGCCCCCCGTACTAGCGGCCGGTGCAGATACGCAGTATTTT	CASSPPPVLAAGADTQYF
TRBD1	.	TRBV7-7	TRBJ2-1	TGTGCCAGCAGCTCCTACAGGGGTCCCTACAATGAGCAGTTCTTC	CASSSYRGPYNEQFF
.	once	TRBV10-2	TRBJ2-7	TGCGCCAGCAGTGAACCCGGGACGAGGGCCTACGAGCAGTACTTC	CASSEPGTRAYEQYF
.	.	TRBV29-1	TRBJ1-4	TGCAGCGTCCGGTGGCAGGCTAATGAAAAACTGTTTTTT	CSVRWQANEKLFF
TRBD2	.	TRBV7-9	TRBJ2-3	TGTGCCAGCAGCTCCGGGGGGACTAATTGGGATGCAGATACGCAGTATTTT	CASSSGGTNWDADTQYF
TRBD1	.	TRBV7-9	TRBJ2-7	TGTGCCAGCAGCTTAGCGGGGACAGGGGAATTTGGGGACTACGAGCAGTACTTC	CASSLAGTGEFGDYEQYF